This TCR beta chain comes out of a study of T cells in Graves' hyperthyroidism and ophthalmopathy. Study-level information: Any treatment followed the collection of peripheral blood at initial diagnosis. The study, taken as a whole, reports: Peripheral blood also featured most of the thyroid clonotypes expanded above 0.001.

The CDR3 totals 14 residues. Germline lookup yields CDR1 SNHLY and CDR2 FYNNEI. Trimming stripped 4 bases from V and 2 bases from J, with 11 bases between. TCR beta CDR3 region amplification was performed from RNA transcripts. The study used the HTBI primer set for a first-round RT-PCR of the TCR CDR3. TCRdb fed the multiplex PCR reads into MiXCR, producing one record per CDR3 protein. The repertoire holds under 350,000 distinct CDR3 sequences, with under 30% as singletons. As to this clonotype: As yet, its antigen is unknown.

Patients were excluded because of uncontrolled infection, other autoimmune disease, pregnancy or lactation. Out of more than 8 ml of fresh peripheral blood came the PBMCs. The gene calls are TRBV2 and TRBJ2-5; the D is unclear. The origin of this receptor is a middle-aged man with Graves' hyperthyroidism that later progressed to Graves' ophthalmopathy. The sample comprised blood. The CDR3: CASSGGGVQETQYF. The CDR3, as DNA: TGTGCCAGCAGTGGAGGTGGGGTACAAGAGACCCAGTACTTC.